Listed here are 32 T cell receptor beta chains from one sample, sequenced in a study of T-cell reconstitution after alpha-beta-depleted transplantation in children. This sample's TCRbeta library carried unique molecular identifier barcodes. TCRdb independently ran MiXCR on the PCR reads; one entry per CDR3 protein. The sample shows about 580,000 distinct CDR3 sequences, about 23% of them seen only once. Sequencing was performed on PBMCs, mostly from graft donor cells, taken 360 days after TCRalphabeta/CD19-depleted stem cell transplant. These receptors were collected from a boy younger than two who had a stem cell transplant for acute myeloid leukemia, so the T cells may come from the graft donor.

This clonotype was counted between two and nine times. The J gene is TRBJ2-1, the V gene TRBV12-5; D may be TRBD2 (6 bases). The CDR3 has 17 residues. Germline CDR1 is LGHNT and CDR2 is FRNRAP. The V end was cut by 2 bases, the J end by 0 bases, with 14 bases between. CDR3 DNA: TGTGCTAGTGGTTTGATGTCCGCGGGGAGCTCCTACAATGAGCAGTTCTTC. This encodes CASGLMSAGSSYNEQFF.

This clonotype has at least ten counts. This chain connects TRBV9 to TRBJ2-6, with D possibly matching TRBD2 (5 bases). This CDR3 is 21 amino acids long. V dropped 0 bases and J dropped 0 bases, with 22 bases sitting between them. Germline values: CDR1 SGDLS, CDR2 YYNGEE. CDR3 sequence: CASSVEGGPTYPYSGANVLTF. The DNA for the CDR3 is TGTGCCAGCAGCGTAGAAGGCGGGCCAACCTATCCTTACTCTGGGGCCAACGTCCTGACTTTC. The entire variable domain, with the rest obtained from reference TRBV9 and TRBJ2-6, is as follows: DSGVTQTPKHLITATGQRVTLRCSPRSGDLSVYWYQQSLDQGLQFLIQYYNGEERAKGNILERFSAQQFPDLHSELNLSSLELGDSALYFCASSVEGGPTYPYSGANVLTFGAGSRLTVL.

V and J are TRBV15 and TRBJ1-2, with unresolved D. The ends were cut back, 0 bases at V and 5 bases at J, with 10 bases in the middle. The CDR3 consists of 14 residues. Germline values: CDR1 LNHNV, CDR2 YYDKDF (reference sequence). The CDR3 DNA reads as TGTGCCACCAGCAGAGATCGGGGAGGGTATGGCTACACCTTC. This sequence encodes CATSRDRGGYGYTF.

The chain is built from TRBV7-2 and TRBJ1-1; possibly TRBD1 for D (6 bases). The CDR3 has 15 residues. Between the trimmed V and J ends, which lost 5 bases and 4 bases, there was a span of 17 bases. The germline V gene encodes CDR1 SGHTA and CDR2 FQGNSA. CDR3 DNA sequence: TGTGCCAGCAGCATACCCCAGGGGAGAGCCACTGAAGCTTTCTTT. Protein sequence: CASSIPQGRATEAFF. The entire variable domain, with the rest obtained from reference TRBV7-2 and TRBJ1-1, is as follows: GAGVSQSPSNKVTEKGKDVELRCDPISGHTALYWYRQSLGQGLEFLIYFQGNSAPDKSGLPSDRFSAERTGGSVSTLTIQRTQQEDSAVYLCASSIPQGRATEAFFGQGTRLTVV.

J is TRBJ2-7 and V is TRBV5-1; D may be TRBD1 or TRBD2 (5 bases each). The CDR3 runs 12 residues. Germline V CDR1 and CDR2: SGHRS, YFSETQ. Trimming pared 3 bases from V and 5 bases from J, leaving 9 bases between. The CDR3 spells CASSSLGDEQYF. In DNA, the CDR3 is TGCGCCAGCAGCTCCTTGGGGGACGAGCAGTACTTC.

This clonotype was counted ten times or more. The chain recombines TRBV3-1 with TRBJ2-5; 9 bases are a match to TRBD1. The junction had 8 bases not matched to a gene; V was cut back by 4 bases and J by 2 bases. CDR3 length: 16 amino acids. Germline values: CDR1 LGHDT, CDR2 YNNKEL (reference sequence). DNA of the CDR3: TGTGCCAGCAGCCCGGGACAGGGAGCCTCACAAGAGACCCAGTACTTC. Translation gives CASSPGQGASQETQYF.

In this sample, this clonotype turned up a few times. The chain links TRBV7-2 to TRBJ2-7, with D unresolved. V was shortened by 2 bases and J by 0 bases, with 8 bases between the two germline ends. The CDR3 is made up of 14 amino acids. Germline V CDR1 and CDR2: SGHTA, FQGNSA. Here the CDR3 reads CASSLQPSSYEQYF. The CDR3 bases are TGTGCCAGCAGCTTACAGCCGAGCTCCTACGAGCAGTACTTC.

The chain uses TRBV30 and TRBJ1-1; 7 positions agree with TRBD1. CDR3 length: 10 amino acids. From germline, CDR1 is GTSNPN and CDR2 SVGIG (reference sequence). Trimming removed 4 bases from V and 10 bases from J; junction bases left unmatched: 3. CDR3 sequence (DNA): TGTGCCTGGATAGGGGGCCGAGCTTTCTTT. Residues: CAWIGGRAFF.

The V call is TRBV24-1, the J call TRBJ2-3; D unresolved. Trimming stripped 3 bases from V and 2 bases from J, with 5 bases between. The CDR3 is 13 residues long. Germline V lookup: CDR1 KGHDR, CDR2 SFDVKD. CDR3 region: CATSDGFTDTQYF. For the CDR3, the DNA is TGTGCCACCAGTGATGGATTCACAGATACGCAGTATTTT.

The V and J genes are TRBV5-1 and TRBJ2-1, with D maybe TRBD2 (7 bases). Germline V gene sequence: CDR1 SGHRS, CDR2 YFSETQ. Trimming pared 6 bases from V and 8 bases from J, leaving 21 bases between. CDR3 length equals 15 residues. CDR3 protein: CASKGSGGAGDEQFF. CDR3 DNA: TGCGCCAGCAAAGGATCGGGGGGCGCGGGGGATGAGCAGTTCTTC. Drawing the rest from reference TRBV5-1 and TRBJ2-1, the complete variable domain is KAGVTQTPRYLIKTRGQQVTLSCSPISGHRSVSWYQQTPGQGLQFLFEYFSETQRNKGNFPGRFSGRQFSNSRSEMNVSTLELGDSALYLCASKGSGGAGDEQFFGPGTRLTVL.

This clonotype was observed a few times. J is TRBJ2-3 and V is TRBV20-1, with 8 bases matching TRBD1. This CDR3 is 14 amino acids long. Trimming at V came to 5 bases and at J to 3 bases, leaving 7 bases not matched to a gene. Germline V gene data show CDR1 as DFQATT and CDR2 as SNEGSKA (reference sequence). The CDR3 spells CSAVGQGGTDTQYF. The CDR3, as DNA: TGCAGTGCTGTTGGACAGGGAGGAACAGATACGCAGTATTTT.

The genes are TRBV6-1 and TRBJ2-2, with 7 bases aligning to TRBD1. The CDR3 loop spans 14 amino acids. CDR1 and CDR2 (germline): MNHNS, SASEGT. Trimming took 8 bases from V and 8 from J; bases not matched to a gene: 11. The CDR3 here is CASGRTGLGGELFF. CDR3 bases: TGTGCCAGCGGACGGACAGGCTTAGGAGGGGAGCTGTTTTTT.

Note on this clonotype: A read error is possible here, since a much larger clone lies one base away. The J gene is TRBJ2-5, the V gene TRBV28, with no clear D. The CDR3 spans 14 residues. Trimming removed 5 bases at V and 5 bases at J, with 15 bases between. The germline V gene has CDR1 MDHEN and CDR2 SYDVKM. The CDR3 DNA is TGTGCCAGCAGTCCCGTCAATCCCAAGGAGACCCAGTACTTC. Residues: CASSPVNPKETQYF.

The chain combines TRBV15 with TRBJ1-1; the D is unclear. Germline V gene data show CDR1 as LNHNV and CDR2 as YYDKDF (reference sequence). The V end lost 0 bases, the J end lost 8 bases, and 10 bases lay between the germline ends. The CDR3 is 13 amino acids. CDR3 loop: CATSRDRRAEAFF. DNA for the CDR3: TGTGCCACCAGCAGAGATCGACGGGCCGAAGCTTTCTTT.

This clonotype came up a few times. The CDR3 protein is CASSKSGTANEQFF. CDR3 sequence (DNA): TGTGCCAGCAGCAAAAGTGGGACAGCCAATGAGCAGTTCTTC. The genes are TRBV7-2 and TRBJ2-1, with 7 bases that match TRBD1. The V and J ends lost 5 bases and 6 bases, in that order; junction bases with no gene match: 7. The CDR3 runs 14 residues. Per germline, CDR1 SGHTA and CDR2 FQGNSA.

The rearrangement joins TRBV9 to TRBJ2-3; D call uncertain. The CDR3 runs to 16 residues. Germline CDR1 is SGDLS and CDR2 is YYNGEE. The V gene lost 1 base and the J gene lost 1 base, with 13 bases spanning the gap. The CDR3 DNA reads as TGTGCCAGCAGCGTATCAGGCAGGCCCCGCACAGATACGCAGTATTTT. Translation gives CASSVSGRPRTDTQYF.

This clonotype was counted ten times or more. The rearrangement uses TRBV15 and TRBJ2-1; D could derive from TRBD1 or TRBD2 (6 bases each). V shed 0 bases and J shed 4 bases, with 16 bases lying between them. The CDR3 runs to 17 residues. Germline CDR1 reads LNHNV; CDR2 reads YYDKDF (reference sequence). The CDR3 spells CATSRERLRGAYNEQFF. CDR3 DNA sequence: TGTGCCACCAGCAGAGAGAGGTTGAGGGGGGCATACAATGAGCAGTTCTTC.

This clonotype was observed at least ten times. This chain links TRBV9 with TRBJ2-6, with a tentative D call TRBD2 (6 bases). Deletions cut 4 bases from V and 0 bases from J, with 26 bases between. The CDR3 is made up of 21 amino acids. In germline, CDR1 is SGDLS, CDR2 YYNGEE. This chain's CDR3 is CASSPHLFWASAHSGANVLTF. DNA of the CDR3: TGTGCCAGCAGCCCCCACCTGTTCTGGGCTAGCGCACACTCTGGGGCCAACGTCCTGACTTTC.

This clonotype turned up a few times. The chain couples TRBV20-1 to TRBJ2-5; 10 bases are shared with TRBD2. This CDR3 is 16 amino acids long. CDR1 DFQATT and CDR2 SNEGSKA come from the germline V gene (reference sequence). J lost 3 bases, V lost 0 bases, and 7 bases had no gene match. The CDR3 coding sequence is TGCAGTGCTAGAGATCTCCTAGCGGGGGATAAAGAGACCCAGTACTTC. This translates into CSARDLLAGDKETQYF.

The rearrangement joins TRBV11-3 to TRBJ2-3, with 13 positions matching TRBD2. Germline V CDR1 and CDR2: SGHNT, YENEEA. With 5 bases clipped from V and 8 bases from J, the junction kept 4 bases outside the gene matches. The CDR3 sequence is 14 residues long. CDR3 loop: CASSMGLAGTTQYF. Here the CDR3 DNA reads TGTGCCAGCAGCATGGGACTAGCGGGAACTACGCAGTATTTT.

This clonotype was counted between two and nine times. The CDR3 loop is CSARGLFPATLDTQYF. The CDR3 DNA follows: TGCAGTGCTAGAGGTCTCTTTCCAGCTACACTAGATACGCAGTATTTT. The chain couples TRBV20-1 to TRBJ2-3; D is unresolved. Germline V gene data show CDR1 as DFQATT and CDR2 as SNEGSKA (reference sequence). The CDR3 totals 16 residues. Trimming took off 1 base at V and 5 bases at J, with 19 bases between the two ends.

This clonotype appeared a few times. The CDR3 here is CASSSRNLDYGYTF. For the CDR3, the DNA is TGTGCCAGCAGCTCCAGGAATTTGGACTATGGCTACACCTTC. J is TRBJ1-2 and V is TRBV7-9; D not resolved. The germline V gene encodes CDR1 SEHNR and CDR2 FQNEAQ (reference sequence). The CDR3 contains 14 residues. The ends were cut back, 4 bases at V and 3 bases at J, with 12 bases in the middle.

This clonotype was seen repeatedly, ten times or more. The chain has TRBV6-5 and TRBJ2-6; a possible D gene is TRBD1 (6 bases). CDR3 size: 17 residues. The V and J ends lost 4 bases and 0 bases respectively, with 13 bases between them. Germline CDR1 and CDR2: MNHEY and SVGAGI. For the CDR3, the DNA is TGTGCCAGCAGTTCAGGGGTTAGTCTCTCTGGGGCCAACGTCCTGACTTTC. Its protein is CASSSGVSLSGANVLTF.

Turning to this clonotype: This may be a read error: a much more frequent sequence differs by one nucleotide. Here the CDR3 omits its conserved ending phenylalanine or tryptophan, so a read error is the likely source. The chain joins TRBV6-5 to TRBJ2-4; 9 bases align to TRBD2. Germline trimming cut 5 bases from V and 7 bases from J; bases unmatched to any gene: 9. The germline CDR1 and CDR2 sequences are MNHEY and SVGAGI. This CDR3 region has 15 residues. The CDR3 protein is CASSPSAGGINIQYL. In nucleotides, the CDR3 is TGTGCCAGCAGTCCCTCGGCGGGGGGGATTAACATTCAGTACCTC.

The rearrangement joins TRBV6-5 to TRBJ2-3; TRBD2 might be the D (5 bases). The CDR3 is 17 amino acids. Looked up from germline, CDR1 is MNHEY and CDR2 is SVGAGI. V gave up 2 bases and J gave up 2 bases, with 17 bases separating them. CDR3 sequence (DNA): TGTGCCAGCAGTTACGTAAGGAGGCTGGGAGACACAGATACGCAGTATTTT. This translates into CASSYVRRLGDTDTQYF.

This clonotype was seen repeatedly, ten times or more. The chain uses TRBV5-6 and TRBJ2-3, with 8 bases that match TRBD2. Germline CDR1 reads SGHDT; CDR2 reads YYEEEE. The CDR3 spans 14 residues. After removal of 0 bases from V and 4 bases from J, the junction contained 1 base not matched to a gene. Here the CDR3 reads CASSLELAADTQYF. The CDR3 DNA reads TGTGCCAGCAGCTTGGAACTAGCGGCAGATACGCAGTATTTT.

V usage is TRBV11-2 and J usage is TRBJ2-7, with TRBD2 as a possible D gene (6 bases). The CDR3 extends over 12 amino acids. Trimming took off 3 bases at V and 4 bases at J, with 7 bases between the two ends. Germline V CDR1 and CDR2: SGHAT, FQNNGV. CDR3 coding DNA: TGTGCCAGCAGCTTGGGACTTTACGAGCAGTACGTC. As protein: CASSLGLYEQYV.

The table lists this clonotype with many counts. The chain carries TRBV29-1 and TRBJ2-3; D possibly corresponds to TRBD2 (5 bases). There are 13 residues in the CDR3. Germline lookup yields CDR1 SQVTM and CDR2 ANQGSEA. The V end was cut by 4 bases, the J end by 0 bases, with 8 bases between. In DNA, the CDR3 is TGCAGCGTTGTCAGGAGGAGCACAGATACGCAGTATTTT. This gives the protein CSVVRRSTDTQYF.

The chain joins TRBV7-7 to TRBJ2-1; D could derive from TRBD1 or TRBD2 (5 bases each). The CDR3 totals 13 residues. The germline CDR1 and CDR2 sequences are SSHAT and FNYEAQ (reference sequence). V dropped 5 bases and J dropped 11 bases, with 16 bases sitting between them. CDR3 nucleotide sequence: TGTGCCAGCAGCCGTAGTTCCGGGACCCAGCAGTTCTTC. Amino acids: CASSRSSGTQQFF.

This clonotype turned up a few times. Given a much more abundant clone one base away, this may be a read error. J is TRBJ2-1 and V is TRBV12-3 or TRBV12-4, with D unclear. This CDR3 region has 10 residues. Trimming cost V 5 bases and J 6 bases, with 2 bases left between them. CDR3 residues: CASSINEQFF. In DNA form, the CDR3 reads TGTGCCAGCAGTATCAATGAGCAGTTCTTC.

This clonotype was seen a few times. The chain is built from TRBV20-1 and TRBJ1-2, with D possibly TRBD1 on 5 matching bases. Per the germline V gene, CDR1 is DFQATT and CDR2 is SNEGSKA (reference sequence). V shed 8 bases and J shed 1 base, with 20 bases lying between them. The CDR3 is 15 amino acids. CDR3 amino acids: CSSAPAGTYNYGYTF. CDR3 sequence (DNA): TGCAGTTCCGCCCCCGCAGGGACCTATAACTATGGCTACACCTTC.

This clonotype was observed a few times. The J gene is TRBJ2-7, the V gene TRBV6-2 or TRBV6-3, with 8 bases lining up with TRBD1. The V gene end was trimmed by 6 bases and the J gene end by 7 bases; junction bases not matched to a gene: 11. The germline gives CDR1 MNHEY, CDR2 SVGEGT. The CDR3 consists of 14 residues. The CDR3 DNA follows: TGTGCCAGCAGCCGGGGACAGGCCGTAGGTGAGCAGTACTTC. Protein: CASSRGQAVGEQYF.